Given below is one T cell receptor beta chain in context. These data originate in a study of technical replicates of blood from several donors. V lost 3 bases, J lost 2 bases, and 21 bases lay in between. The CDR3 loop spans 18 amino acids. Germline V CDR1 and CDR2: LNHDA, SQIVND (reference sequence). Some clones are missing from TCRdb's copy, which holds only in-frame ones; the method was immunoSEQ multiplex PCR. Seen here are 72,000 or so clones, about 90% observed once, and the top ten hold 0.42%. The receptor was derived from a human donor in good health. The sequencing sample was made of T cells isolated from PBMCs. The gene calls are TRBV19 and TRBJ2-3; a weak D match, TRBD2 (6 bases). The DNA of the CDR3 is TGTGCCAGTAGTATTGATCCCTTTAGCGGAACATACACAGATACGCAGTATTTT. Its translation is CASSIDPFSGTYTDTQYF.